The next 22 T cell receptor beta chains were all read from a single sample in a study of response to subunit inactivated influenza vaccine. One entry per CDR3 protein, called by TCRdb with MiXCR from the RT-PCR reads. Here the sample spans about 160,000 distinct CDR3 sequences, roughly a tenth being singletons. The specimen comprised non-naive T cells sorted from PBMCs, sampled 40 to 50 days after vaccination. Receptor source: a man aged 45 to 65 who received an inactivated influenza vaccine.

This clonotype has just a few counts. The rearrangement joins TRBV5-1 to TRBJ1-4; 7 nucleotides agree with TRBD1. Germline V gene sequence: CDR1 SGHRS, CDR2 YFSETQ. V lost 2 bases, J lost 6 bases, and 4 bases stayed unmatched. This CDR3 is 14 amino acids long. Here the CDR3 DNA reads TGCGCCAGCAGCTTCCCAGGGGGTGATGAAAAACTGTTTTTT. Translated: CASSFPGGDEKLFF.

The table lists this clonotype with a few counts. The rearrangement joins TRBV30 to TRBJ2-1; 11 bases agree with TRBD1. In germline, CDR1 is GTSNPN, CDR2 SVGIG (reference sequence). J was trimmed by 3 bases and V by 4 bases; bases with no gene match: 5. This CDR3 comprises 15 residues. The chain's CDR3 is CAWIYGTGGYNEQFF. Written as DNA, the CDR3 is TGTGCCTGGATCTACGGGACAGGGGGCTACAATGAGCAGTTCTTC.

This clonotype was counted between two and nine times. The chain carries TRBV5-4 and TRBJ2-7, with 7 bases identical to TRBD1. Germline trimming cut 3 bases from V and 1 base from J; bases unmatched to any gene: 10. Germline CDR1 SGHNT, CDR2 YYREEE (reference sequence). This CDR3 comprises 16 residues. The CDR3 nucleotides are TGTGCCAGCAGCTATTCACAGGGGTCTAAATCCTACGAGCAGTACTTC. Its protein is CASSYSQGSKSYEQYF.

V is TRBV28 and J is TRBJ2-1; 9 bases fit TRBD1. The trim removed 1 base at V and 9 bases at J, leaving 4 bases unmatched. The CDR3 runs to 14 residues. The germline V gene has CDR1 MDHEN and CDR2 SYDVKM. In DNA, the CDR3 is TGTGCCAGCAGTTTATTGGACAGGGGAAGTGAGCAGTTCTTC. It codes for CASSLLDRGSEQFF.

This clonotype has a handful of counts. This CDR3 is CASSARPSSGGHEQFF. The CDR3 DNA reads TGTGCCAGCAGCGCAAGACCGTCTAGCGGGGGGCATGAGCAGTTCTTC. This rearrangement joins TRBV7-2 to TRBJ2-1, with TRBD2 matching 11 bases. Germline values: CDR1 SGHTA, CDR2 FQGNSA. CDR3 length: 16 residues. Losses at the gene ends were 5 bases for V and 8 bases for J; bases not matched to a gene: 11.

The rearrangement uses TRBV5-1 and TRBJ1-2; D not resolved. The CDR3 is 14 residues long. The V end was cut by 4 bases, the J end by 5 bases, with 15 bases between. The germline V gene encodes CDR1 SGHRS and CDR2 YFSETQ. CDR3: CASSPALSLYGYTF. CDR3 sequence (DNA): TGCGCCAGCAGCCCAGCCCTCAGCCTGTATGGCTACACCTTC. The complete variable domain, with remaining parts taken from reference TRBV5-1 and TRBJ1-2, reads KAGVTQTPRYLIKTRGQQVTLSCSPISGHRSVSWYQQTPGQGLQFLFEYFSETQRNKGNFPGRFSGRQFSNSRSEMNVSTLELGDSALYLCASSPALSLYGYTFGSGTRLTVV.

In its sample, this clonotype was seen many times. The V call is TRBV12-3 or TRBV12-4, the J call TRBJ1-1; D perhaps matches TRBD1 (6 bases). CDR3 length: 13 amino acids. V was shortened by 7 bases and J by 1 base, with 10 bases between the two germline ends. The CDR3 protein is CASTSRGNTEAFF. Here the CDR3 DNA reads TGTGCCAGCACGTCCAGGGGGAACACTGAAGCTTTCTTT.

This clonotype was observed at least ten times. The J gene is TRBJ2-1, the V gene TRBV7-2; weak D call: TRBD2 (6 bases). CDR3 length: 13 residues. V lost 1 base to trimming and J lost 9 bases, with 10 bases between them. In germline, CDR1 is SGHTA, CDR2 FQGNSA. In DNA, the CDR3 is TGTGCCAGCAGCTTAGGGTTTAGCGGTGAGCAGTTCTTC. Its translation is CASSLGFSGEQFF.

This clonotype was seen a handful of times. This chain uses TRBV11-2 with TRBJ2-2, with D perhaps given as TRBD1 or TRBD2 (6 bases each). This CDR3 comprises 18 residues. The V end lost 5 bases, the J end lost 4 bases, and 23 bases lay between the germline ends. From germline, CDR1 is SGHAT and CDR2 FQNNGV. CDR3 DNA: TGTGCCAGCAGCGGAAGGGGGGTCCGGGCAGGCGGCACCGGGGAGCTGTTTTTT. This translates into CASSGRGVRAGGTGELFF.

This clonotype was picked up a small number of times. This chain links TRBV15 with TRBJ2-1; TRBD2 matches at 10 bases. From germline, CDR1 is LNHNV and CDR2 YYDKDF (reference sequence). This CDR3 is built from 17 residues. V trimming: 1 base; J trimming: 10 bases; junction bases outside the gene matches: 13. In DNA, the CDR3 is TGTGCCACCAGCAGAGGTTTCGCCGGGACTAGCGCGAGCGAGCAGTTCTTC. Its protein product is CATSRGFAGTSASEQFF. Complete variable domain (other parts from reference TRBV15 and TRBJ2-1): DAMVIQNPRYQVTQFGKPVTLSCSQTLNHNVMYWYQQKSSQAPKLLFHYYDKDFNNEADTPDNFQSRRPNTSFCFLDIRSPGLGDTAMYLCATSRGFAGTSASEQFFGPGTRLTVL.

This clonotype occurred many times. The junction does not match germline at one end; this may be a read error. J is TRBJ2-5 and V is TRBV7-7; 7 bases align to TRBD1. The germline CDR1 and CDR2 sequences are SSHAT and FNYEAQ (reference sequence). The CDR3 loop spans 13 amino acids. The CDR3 here is CASSLDREETQYF. The CDR3 nucleotides read TGTGCTAGCAGCTTAGACAGGGAAGAGACCCAGTACTTC.

This clonotype has a handful of counts. In nucleotides, the CDR3 is TGTGCCAGCAGTCCAGAGACCTCCGGGACAAGAATCTACGAGCAGTACTTC. Amino acid sequence: CASSPETSGTRIYEQYF. The V call is TRBV28, the J call TRBJ2-7; D is possibly TRBD1 (6 bases). Between the trimmed V and J ends, which lost 5 bases and 3 bases, there was a span of 23 bases. CDR3 length: 17 residues. From germline, CDR1 is MDHEN and CDR2 SYDVKM.

This clonotype was found many times. The CDR3 bases are TGTGCCAGCAGCCCCAGGACAGGGGTTAGCAATCAGCCCCAGCATTTT. Amino acid sequence: CASSPRTGVSNQPQHF. The chain joins TRBV6-1 to TRBJ1-5; 9 bases match TRBD1. The V and J ends lost 6 bases and 0 bases, in that order; junction bases with no gene match: 6. The CDR3 length is 16 residues. CDR1 and CDR2 from the germline V gene are MNHNS and SASEGT.

This clonotype was recorded at least ten times. The chain is built from TRBV30 and TRBJ2-7; D is perhaps TRBD1 (5 bases). The V end was cut by 2 bases, the J end by 2 bases, with 13 bases between. CDR1 and CDR2 (germline): GTSNPN, SVGIG (reference sequence). This CDR3 has 14 residues. The CDR3 DNA reads as TGTGCCTGGAGTCCCTGGACACCAACCTACGAGCAGTACTTC. Translating it yields CAWSPWTPTYEQYF. Using reference TRBV30 and TRBJ2-7 for the parts outside the CDR3, the full variable domain is SQTIHQWPATLVQPVGSPLSLECTVEGTSNPNLYWYRQAAGRGLQLLFYSVGIGQISSEVPQNLSASRPQDRQFILSSKKLLLSDSGFYLCAWSPWTPTYEQYFGPGTRLTVT.

The table lists this clonotype with a few counts. The chain recombines TRBV10-3 with TRBJ2-5; 7 nucleotides align to TRBD1. After removal of 7 bases from V and 2 bases from J, the junction contained 7 bases not matched to a gene. In germline, CDR1 is ENHRY, CDR2 SYGVKD. CDR3 length: 14 residues. The CDR3 here is CAIKPGQLQETQYF. The DNA for the CDR3 is TGTGCCATCAAACCGGGACAGCTACAAGAGACCCAGTACTTC.

This chain links TRBV3-1 with TRBJ2-5, with 12 bases aligning to TRBD2. The germline V gene has CDR1 LGHDT and CDR2 YNNKEL (reference sequence). The CDR3 runs to 16 residues. V dropped 7 bases and J dropped 4; count of bases not matched to a gene: 10. The CDR3 spells CASNLRLAGVPETQYF. In DNA form, the CDR3 reads TGTGCCAGCAACCTGAGACTAGCGGGAGTCCCAGAGACCCAGTACTTC.

The chain joins TRBV6-1 to TRBJ1-4; TRBD1 agrees at 7 bases. V lost 3 bases and J lost 5; bases outside the gene matches: 6. The germline CDR1 and CDR2 sequences are MNHNS and SASEGT. This CDR3 contains 15 residues. The CDR3 coding sequence is TGTGCCAGCAGTGAGCGGACAGGCGCCAATGAAAAACTGTTTTTT. It yields the protein CASSERTGANEKLFF.

At least ten counts were recorded for this clonotype. The rearrangement links TRBV24-1 to TRBJ2-1; 9 positions match TRBD2. CDR1 and CDR2 (germline): KGHDR, SFDVKD. This CDR3 contains 16 residues. After removal of 4 bases from V and 3 bases from J, the junction contained 6 bases not matched to a gene. The CDR3, as DNA: TGTGCCACCAGTGACAGTAGCGGGAGAAGCTACAATGAGCAGTTCTTC. It encodes CATSDSSGRSYNEQFF.

This clonotype was counted between two and nine times. V is TRBV28 and J is TRBJ2-7; tentative D call: TRBD2 (6 bases). The V and J ends lost 3 bases and 3 bases respectively, with 15 bases between them. Germline V gene lookup returns CDR1 MDHEN and CDR2 SYDVKM. The CDR3 consists of 15 residues. The CDR3 sequence is CASSLGVSGVYEQYF. DNA of the CDR3: TGTGCCAGCAGTTTGGGGGTCTCGGGGGTCTACGAGCAGTACTTC.

This clonotype was observed at least ten times. The rearrangement joins TRBV5-1 to TRBJ1-2, with D maybe TRBD1 (5 bases). CDR1 is SGHRS and CDR2 is YFSETQ in the germline V gene. With 2 bases removed from V and 8 bases from J, the gap between germline ends came to 16 bases. The CDR3 sequence is 14 residues long. The CDR3, as DNA: TGCGCCAGCAGCTTCGAGCGCCAGGGCGGCGGCTACACCTTC. This encodes CASSFERQGGGYTF. Full variable domain (rest looked up from reference TRBV5-1 and TRBJ1-2): KAGVTQTPRYLIKTRGQQVTLSCSPISGHRSVSWYQQTPGQGLQFLFEYFSETQRNKGNFPGRFSGRQFSNSRSEMNVSTLELGDSALYLCASSFERQGGGYTFGSGTRLTVV.

This clonotype was observed once. This could be a read error, since a much larger clone is one nucleotide away. The J gene is TRBJ2-1, the V gene TRBV5-8; a possible D gene is TRBD2 (6 bases). Per germline, CDR1 SGHTS and CDR2 YDEGEE. CDR3 length equals 13 residues. CDR3 region: CASRWTTYDEQFF. CDR3 bases: TGTGCCAGCAGGTGGACTACCTACGATGAGCAGTTCTTC.

This clonotype was recorded many times. V usage is TRBV5-1 and J usage is TRBJ2-3; 7 bases agree with TRBD2. This CDR3 spans 16 amino acids. The V segment lost 0 bases and the J segment 2 bases; nucleotides outside the gene matches: 6. The germline V gene encodes CDR1 SGHRS and CDR2 YFSETQ. CDR3 sequence (DNA): TGCGCCAGCAGCTTGGCCCTCAGCGGGGACACAGATACGCAGTATTTT. This sequence encodes CASSLALSGDTDTQYF.